Shown below are 27 T cell receptor beta chains from a single sample sequenced in a study of T cells after yellow fever vaccination. TCRdb passed the 5' RACE reads through MiXCR, listing each CDR3 protein once. Of approximately 32,000 distinct CDR3 sequences listed, 6.6% are singletons. Specimen: PBMCs, either bulk or a sorted T-cell subset (CD4+, CD8+, memory, or dextramer-sorted; not recorded which), collected on the day of the first yellow fever vaccination. The receptors originated from a young man who received the YFV17D yellow fever vaccine.

V and J are TRBV7-9 and TRBJ2-7, with TRBD2 identical over 7 bases. The CDR3 contains 15 residues. Germline V lookup: CDR1 SEHNR, CDR2 FQNEAQ (reference sequence). V was pared by 5 bases and J by 6 bases, with 13 bases of the junction left unmatched. The CDR3 region is CASSTGPAGNREQYF. Written as DNA, the CDR3 is TGTGCCAGCAGCACGGGACCAGCGGGGAACCGCGAGCAGTACTTC.

CDR3 residues: CASSQQTGTGAGYTF. DNA of the CDR3: TGCGCCAGCAGCCAACAAACCGGGACAGGGGCCGGCTACACCTTC. The rearrangement links TRBV4-3 to TRBJ1-2; 10 nucleotides agree with TRBD1. The CDR3 is 15 amino acids. The junction had 8 bases not matched to a gene; V was cut back by 2 bases and J by 8 bases. Germline assignment: CDR1 LGHNA and CDR2 YSLEER.

This clonotype has at least ten counts. This sequence joins TRBV5-5 and TRBJ1-2, with unresolved D. The germline V gene has CDR1 SGHKS and CDR2 YYEKEE (reference sequence). Trimming removed 0 bases from V and 3 bases from J, with 12 bases in between. CDR3 length: 15 amino acids. The CDR3 loop reads CASSLEVTYYYGYTF. The CDR3 coding sequence is TGTGCCAGCAGCTTGGAGGTGACTTACTACTATGGCTACACCTTC.

This clonotype was counted ten times or more. The rearrangement uses TRBV7-8 and TRBJ2-2; D is perhaps TRBD1 (5 bases). Deletions cut 3 bases from V and 4 bases from J, with 12 bases between. The CDR3 has 15 amino acids. Germline assignment: CDR1 SGHVS and CDR2 FQNEAQ. The CDR3 bases are TGTGCCAGCAGCTTTAACGTCCAGGGCACCGGGGAGCTGTTTTTT. Translating gives CASSFNVQGTGELFF. Full variable domain (missing parts from reference TRBV7-8 and TRBJ2-2): GAGVSQSPRYKVAKRGQDVALRCDPISGHVSLFWYQQALGQGPEFLTYFQNEAQLDKSGLPSDRFFAERPEGSVSTLKIQRTQQEDSAVYLCASSFNVQGTGELFFGEGSRLTVL.

Ten or more counts support this clonotype. The chain couples TRBV11-2 to TRBJ2-3; D may match TRBD1 or TRBD2 (5 bases each). CDR1 and CDR2 (germline): SGHAT, FQNNGV. Trimming pared 4 bases from V and 6 bases from J, leaving 11 bases between. CDR3 length equals 13 residues. The CDR3, as DNA: TGTGCCAGCAGCTACGGGGCCGTTGATACGCAGTATTTT. Amino acids: CASSYGAVDTQYF.

In this sample, this clonotype turned up a few times. The V and J genes are TRBV20-1 and TRBJ2-2, with 10 bases fitting TRBD2. CDR1 DFQATT and CDR2 SNEGSKA come from the germline V gene (reference sequence). Losses at the gene ends were 0 bases for V and 9 bases for J; bases not matched to a gene: 4. This CDR3 is built from 14 residues. The DNA for the CDR3 is TGCAGTGCTAGAGATCTTAGCGGGGGGCGGGAGCTGTTTTTT. Translating gives CSARDLSGGRELFF.

This clonotype was recorded many times. The chain carries TRBV27 and TRBJ2-2; no clear D gene. The CDR3 has 13 amino acids. Between the trimmed V and J ends, which lost 4 bases and 6 bases, there was a span of 9 bases. CDR1 and CDR2 (germline): MNHEY, SMNVEV (reference sequence). CDR3 in DNA: TGTGCCAGCAGTTACCTGGAGCCCGGGGAGCTGTTTTTT. Encoded protein: CASSYLEPGELFF.

This clonotype was found many times. The rearrangement links TRBV10-3 to TRBJ2-2; 9 bases are shared with TRBD1. The V segment lost 6 bases and the J segment 6 bases; nucleotides outside the gene matches: 8. CDR1 and CDR2 from the germline V gene are ENHRY and SYGVKD. The CDR3 extends over 15 amino acids. The CDR3 DNA sequence: TGTGCCATCAGGGAAAGACAGGGGGTGGCCGGGGAGCTGTTTTTT. Amino acid sequence: CAIRERQGVAGELFF.

The genes are TRBV3-1 and TRBJ2-5; 8 bases map to TRBD2. CDR1 is LGHDT, CDR2 YNNKEL, per germline (reference sequence). Losses at the gene ends were 2 bases for V and 4 bases for J; bases not matched to a gene: 18. The CDR3 is made up of 19 amino acids. CDR3 protein: CASSQKRPPGGSVPETQYF. The CDR3 DNA reads as TGTGCCAGCAGCCAAAAGAGGCCCCCGGGGGGGTCTGTCCCAGAGACCCAGTACTTC.

This clonotype was recorded at least ten times. This sequence joins TRBV6-5 and TRBJ2-5; either TRBD1 or TRBD2 may fit D (5 bases each). Germline V gene lookup returns CDR1 MNHEY and CDR2 SVGAGI. This CDR3 has 14 residues. With 6 bases removed from V and 9 bases from J, the gap between germline ends came to 20 bases. In DNA, the CDR3 is TGTGCCAGCAGCAACTCCGGGGCAGCATGGTCCCAGTACTTC. It codes for CASSNSGAAWSQYF.

The table lists this clonotype with many counts. The V and J genes are TRBV4-2 and TRBJ1-1, with TRBD1 matching 10 bases. Per germline, CDR1 LGHNA and CDR2 YNFKEQ. V lost 0 bases to trimming and J lost 4 bases; unmatched junction nucleotides: 5. The CDR3 is made up of 16 amino acids. The CDR3 DNA reads TGTGCCAGCAGCCAAGATAAGTGGACAGGGGGCACTGAAGCTTTCTTT. Amino acids: CASSQDKWTGGTEAFF.

In this sample, this clonotype turned up many times. The rearrangement links TRBV9 to TRBJ1-6; D unclear. Trimming cost V 0 bases and J 8 bases, with 15 bases left between them. Germline V gives CDR1 SGDLS, CDR2 YYNGEE. CDR3 length: 16 residues. As DNA, the CDR3 is TGTGCCAGCAGCGTAGGCGGGGAAGCCGTGTATTCACCCCTCCACTTT. This translates into CASSVGGEAVYSPLHF. The variable domain in full, with the rest retrieved from reference TRBV9 and TRBJ1-6, is DSGVTQTPKHLITATGQRVTLRCSPRSGDLSVYWYQQSLDQGLQFLIQYYNGEERAKGNILERFSAQQFPDLHSELNLSSLELGDSALYFCASSVGGEAVYSPLHFGNGTRLTVT.

This clonotype was counted ten times or more. The chain combines TRBV7-2 with TRBJ2-3, with D perhaps assigned TRBD1 or TRBD2 (5 bases each). The CDR3 runs to 14 residues. Germline loops: CDR1 SGHTA, CDR2 FQGNSA. Trimming removed 6 bases from V and 1 base from J, with 11 bases in between. In DNA, the CDR3 is TGTGCCAGCAGAAGGGACCGCCGCACAGATACGCAGTATTTT. It translates to CASRRDRRTDTQYF. The full variable domain, completed using reference TRBV7-2 and TRBJ2-3, is GAGVSQSPSNKVTEKGKDVELRCDPISGHTALYWYRQSLGQGLEFLIYFQGNSAPDKSGLPSDRFSAERTGGSVSTLTIQRTQQEDSAVYLCASRRDRRTDTQYFGPGTRLTVL.

In this sample, this clonotype turned up many times. In DNA form, the CDR3 reads TGTGCCAGCAGTTTGATGTCGAACACTGAAGCTTTCTTT. This encodes CASSLMSNTEAFF. The chain uses TRBV27 and TRBJ1-1; D remains ambiguous. The germline V gene has CDR1 MNHEY and CDR2 SMNVEV (reference sequence). The CDR3 sequence is 13 residues long. The ends were cut back, 3 bases at V and 1 base at J, with 6 bases in the middle.

The rearrangement links TRBV5-1 to TRBJ2-1; 7 nucleotides agree with TRBD2. The CDR3 totals 14 residues. With 6 bases clipped from V and 5 bases from J, the junction kept 8 bases outside the gene matches. The V gene's germline CDR1 is SGHRS and CDR2 YFSETQ. The CDR3 DNA follows: TGCGCCAGCATCCTTGAGCGGGGCCACAATGAGCAGTTCTTC. The encoded protein is CASILERGHNEQFF.

This clonotype was seen ten or more times. The chain links TRBV12-5 to TRBJ2-2; possible D gene TRBD1, 7 bases. CDR3 length equals 15 residues. CDR1 is LGHNT and CDR2 is FRNRAP in the germline V gene. Trimming removed 1 base from V and 5 bases from J, with 11 bases in between. In nucleotides, the CDR3 is TGTGCTAGTGGTTTGGGGCAGGGGGGAACCGGGGAGCTGTTTTTT. Translating it yields CASGLGQGGTGELFF.

This clonotype was recorded many times. The gene calls are TRBV7-2 and TRBJ2-7, with D maybe TRBD2 (5 bases). CDR1 and CDR2 (germline): SGHTA, FQGNSA. Trimming took off 1 base at V and 3 bases at J, with 16 bases between the two ends. The CDR3 length is 16 residues. CDR3 residues: CASSLVEGFPIYEQYV. The CDR3 DNA is TGTGCCAGCAGCTTAGTTGAGGGCTTCCCTATCTACGAGCAGTACGTC.

This clonotype was found many times. The rearrangement uses TRBV4-1 and TRBJ2-3; no clear D gene. CDR1 and CDR2 (germline): MGHRA, YSYEKL. This CDR3 has 15 amino acids. V lost 2 bases and J 0 bases, leaving 9 bases between the germline ends. The CDR3 DNA sequence: TGCGCCAGCAGCCAAAGGGCAGACAGCACAGATACGCAGTATTTT. It is translated as CASSQRADSTDTQYF.

Of note for this clonotype: A much larger clone sits a single nucleotide away, making a read error possible. The chain carries TRBV6-5 and TRBJ1-4; D is perhaps TRBD1 (6 bases). The CDR3 extends over 15 amino acids. V shed 2 bases and J shed 7 bases, with 14 bases lying between them. Looked up from germline, CDR1 is MNHEY and CDR2 is SVGAGI. CDR3 DNA: TGTGCCAGCAGTTACCTAGGACAGTGGGTTGAAAAACTGTTTTTT. This translates into CASSYLGQWVEKLFF.

This clonotype was seen ten or more times. The chain has TRBV5-1 and TRBJ2-5, with TRBD2 matching 8 bases. CDR3 length equals 15 residues. The trim removed 2 bases at V and 3 bases at J, leaving 6 bases unmatched. From germline, CDR1 is SGHRS and CDR2 YFSETQ. The CDR3 region has the DNA TGCGCCAGCAGCTTATTTTTTAGCGGGGAAGAGACCCAGTACTTC. Translated, it gives CASSLFFSGEETQYF.

The chain has TRBV6-1 and TRBJ2-5, with D tentatively TRBD1 (6 bases). This CDR3 comprises 15 residues. V lost 6 bases and J 5 bases, leaving 19 bases between the germline ends. Per germline, CDR1 MNHNS and CDR2 SASEGT. The CDR3 sequence is CASSTNRAVYETQYF. CDR3 nucleotides: TGTGCCAGCAGCACCAACAGGGCGGTATACGAGACCCAGTACTTC.

In this sample, this clonotype turned up many times. The chain combines TRBV20-1 with TRBJ2-5; a possible D gene is TRBD1 (7 bases). This CDR3 is built from 14 residues. The V and J ends lost 6 bases and 5 bases respectively, with 19 bases between them. Germline lookup yields CDR1 DFQATT and CDR2 SNEGSKA (reference sequence). CDR3 amino acids: CSAIPGGGGETQYF. CDR3 nucleotides: TGCAGTGCCATCCCAGGGGGAGGCGGGGAGACCCAGTACTTC.

The CDR3 spells CASSSIEGQGPEPQHF. CDR3 DNA sequence: TGTGCCAGTAGTTCAATCGAGGGGCAGGGCCCGGAGCCCCAGCATTTT. This sequence joins TRBV19 and TRBJ1-5, with D possibly matching TRBD1 (5 bases). Trimming cost V 5 bases and J 8 bases, with 22 bases left between them. The CDR3 sequence is 16 residues long. CDR1 and CDR2 from the germline V gene are LNHDA and SQIVND (reference sequence).

This clonotype came up many times. The chain is built from TRBV28 and TRBJ1-6, with TRBD1 identical over 8 bases. V trimming: 5 bases; J trimming: 9 bases; junction bases outside the gene matches: 18. The length of the CDR3 is 18 residues. The germline V gene encodes CDR1 MDHEN and CDR2 SYDVKM. CDR3 sequence: CASSILRDRLRFTSPLHF. CDR3 coding DNA: TGTGCCAGCAGTATTCTCCGGGACAGGCTGCGTTTTACTTCACCCCTCCACTTT.

This clonotype appeared many times. One junction end disagrees with the germline gene, perhaps due to a read error. The rearrangement joins TRBV2 to TRBJ1-2; 7 bases fit TRBD1. Per the germline V gene, CDR1 is SNHLY and CDR2 is FYNNEI. The CDR3 is made up of 12 amino acids. The CDR3 DNA reads as TGTGCCAGCAGGCTCCCGGGACAGCTACTATCCTTC. Protein sequence: CASRLPGQLLSF.

This clonotype was counted ten times or more. The V and J genes are TRBV12-3 or TRBV12-4 and TRBJ1-1, with 10 bases aligning to TRBD1. V lost 4 bases and J lost 6; bases outside the gene matches: 5. The CDR3 is 14 amino acids. The DNA of the CDR3 is TGTGCCAGCAGTTCTCGACAGGGGGCCCCTGAAGCTTTCTTT. Translated: CASSSRQGAPEAFF.

As to this clonotype: One base away lies a much larger clone, so this may be a sequencing read error. This sequence joins TRBV27 and TRBJ1-2; 8 bases are a match to TRBD1. The CDR3 is 13 residues long. Germline loops: CDR1 MNHEY, CDR2 SMNVEV (reference sequence). V was pared by 6 bases and J by 4 bases, with 4 bases of the junction left unmatched. The CDR3 DNA reads as TGTGCCAGCAGGGACAGGGCAGTCTATGGCTACACCTTC. This codes for CASRDRAVYGYTF.